These T cell receptor beta chains were read from a single sample in a study of technical replicates of blood from a handful of donors. Repertoires were generated with immunoSEQ multiplex PCR, while TCRdb's copy carries only in-frame clones and drops some. The sample includes under 100,000 clones, approximately 86% seen only once; the top ten take approximately 5%. Sequenced: PBMCs. These receptors were collected from a human donor in good health. Some clones in this sample may be carry-over from other donors' samples. Both conserved end residues are trimmed from each CDR3. Fields, in order: V gene, J gene, CDR3 length, CDR3 protein.

>TRBV5-1|TRBJ2-7|14
ASSLDGTGGYYEQY
>TRBV11-1|TRBJ2-7|13
ASSFRRAISYEQY
>TRBV21-1|TRBJ1-1|14
ASSFLGEQLNTEAF
>TRBV14|TRBJ2-5|14
ASSQGLLAGGETQY
>TRBV5-1|TRBJ2-1|15
ASSTTLGSGSYNEQF
>TRBV9|TRBJ2-3|14
ASSSRSIGDTDTQY
>TRBV29-1|TRBJ2-3|11
SVSTSVSDTQY
>TRBV12-5|TRBJ2-3|12
ASGFPGSPDTQY
>TRBV10-3|TRBJ2-3|13
AISGGRGNTDTQY
>TRBV2|TRBJ2-2|12
ASRSVGGTGELF
>TRBV7-8|TRBJ1-2|12
ASSLSAGVYGYT
>TRBV5-1|TRBJ2-7|13
ASSWGLAGSYEQY
>TRBV5-1|TRBJ2-2|14
ASSSGTSGRHGELF
>TRBV11-3|TRBJ2-5|13
ASSLGVGGPETQY
>TRBV30|TRBJ1-5|13
AWSPFSGSNQPQH
>TRBV7-9|TRBJ2-1|13
ASSSLAGGYNEQF
>TRBV7-2|TRBJ1-1|11
ASSLVIRAEAF
>TRBV6-6|TRBJ1-2|12
ASRQGIEDYGYT
>TRBV4-2|TRBJ2-5|12
ASSPTDQGETQY
>TRBV7-2|TRBJ2-5|13
ASSLAGQQRETQY
>TRBV25-1|TRBJ2-7|10
ASSDRSYEQY
>TRBV5-1|TRBJ2-5|13
ASSFALAGGETQY
>TRBV6-5|TRBJ2-5|11
ASSQAFGETQY
>TRBV7-2|TRBJ2-3|15
ASRRPGLAGSTDTQY
>TRBV5-1|TRBJ2-2|14
ASSLAEGKLTGELF
>TRBV10-3|TRBJ2-7|11
ASGSSGGRVQY
>TRBV18|TRBJ2-5|14
ASSPARQGIGETQY
>TRBV19|TRBJ1-2|12
ASKPRTGEYGYT
>TRBV18|TRBJ1-2|11
ASSPNRGYGYT
>TRBV27|TRBJ2-3|9
ASRGVHTQY
>TRBV4-1|TRBJ2-1|13
ASSRAGTSSGEQF
>TRBV6-5|TRBJ1-2|13
ASSYRGGSGYGYT
>TRBV2|TRBJ2-7|19
ASSDPHRVFLSSGGADKQY
>TRBV6-6|TRBJ1-1|12
ASSRQGMNTEAF
>TRBV2|TRBJ1-5|16
ASRRDRGIGVSNQPQH
>TRBV7-9|TRBJ1-3|10
ASTPGGNTIY
>TRBV5-1|TRBJ2-7|12
ASSLEGRSDEQY
>TRBV5-6|TRBJ2-1|14
ASSPLQARTYNEQF
>TRBV7-8|TRBJ1-4|12
ASSLPGQWEKLF